This T cell receptor beta chain comes out of a study of T cells in Graves' hyperthyroidism and ophthalmopathy. This clonotype turned up a few times. The CDR3 consists of 18 residues. Germline V gene data show CDR1 as MNHNS and CDR2 as SASEGT. The V and J ends lost 8 bases and 2 bases, in that order; junction bases with no gene match: 11. RNA transcripts were the template for amplifying TCR beta CDR3 regions. When the TCR CDR3 underwent first-round RT-PCR, the HTBI primer set was used. TCRdb independently ran MiXCR on the multiplex PCR reads; one entry per CDR3 protein. The sample holds about 700,000 distinct CDR3 sequences; 14% are singletons and the top ten take 10% to 13%.

The source material was blood. The chain uses TRBV6-1 and TRBJ2-6, with TRBD2 matching 11 bases. The receptor's source is a woman under 30 with Graves' hyperthyroidism. The CDR3 protein is CASAKGKLAGAGANVLTF. The DNA for the CDR3 is TGTGCCAGCGCTAAGGGGAAACTAGCGGGAGCTGGGGCCAACGTCCTGACTTTC.